This TCR beta chain derives from a study of cytomegalovirus exposure and HLA in healthy donors. Donors were nominally healthy when sampled, though unrecorded immune exposures were likely. General study findings and limits: Some TCR beta chains (around 180 of them) were listed as cytomegalovirus-associated. HLA allele associations emerged for under 20,000 TCR beta sequences in a later analysis, at 0.05 false discovery rate. Reportedly, a later analysis found an Asian-associated ancestry cluster had fewer N-insertions than the approximately 670-donor mean.

A multiplex PCR was run with 60 Vbeta primers and 13 Jbeta primers. Data came from immunoSEQ multiplex PCR; TCRdb stores just in-frame clones and leaves some out. The sample holds 200,000 to 250,000 clones, about 77% seen once. On this clone: The antigen remains undetermined.

This CDR3 comprises 14 residues. The germline CDR1 and CDR2 sequences are SGHRS and YFSETQ. Specimen: PBMCs. This chain connects TRBV5-1 to TRBJ2-5, with D possibly TRBD1 on 5 matching bases. The J call may be in error: the DNA end matches TRBJ2-7 better. The receptor was derived from a woman in her 30s in good health and CMV-seronegative. The CDR3 reads CASSLGAGNYEQYF. Written as DNA, the CDR3 is TGCGCCAGCAGCTTGGGGGCAGGGAACTACGAGCAGTACTTC.